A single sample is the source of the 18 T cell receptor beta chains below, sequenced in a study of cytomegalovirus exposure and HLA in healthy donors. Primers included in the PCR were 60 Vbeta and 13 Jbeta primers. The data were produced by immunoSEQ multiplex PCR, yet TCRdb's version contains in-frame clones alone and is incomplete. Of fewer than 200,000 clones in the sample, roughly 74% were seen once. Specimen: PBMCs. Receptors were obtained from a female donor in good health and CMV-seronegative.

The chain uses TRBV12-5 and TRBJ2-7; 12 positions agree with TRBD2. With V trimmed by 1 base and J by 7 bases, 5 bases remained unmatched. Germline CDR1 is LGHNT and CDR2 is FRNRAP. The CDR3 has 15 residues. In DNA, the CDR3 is TGTGCTAGTGGTTTGGGTACTAGCGGGGGGTCGGAGCAGTACTTC. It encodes CASGLGTSGGSEQYF.

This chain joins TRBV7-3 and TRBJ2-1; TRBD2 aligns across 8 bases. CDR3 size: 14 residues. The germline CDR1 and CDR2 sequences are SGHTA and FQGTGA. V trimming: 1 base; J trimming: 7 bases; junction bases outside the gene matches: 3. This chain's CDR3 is CASSLIGGANEQFF. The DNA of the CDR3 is TGTGCCAGCAGCTTAATCGGGGGGGCGAATGAGCAGTTCTTC.

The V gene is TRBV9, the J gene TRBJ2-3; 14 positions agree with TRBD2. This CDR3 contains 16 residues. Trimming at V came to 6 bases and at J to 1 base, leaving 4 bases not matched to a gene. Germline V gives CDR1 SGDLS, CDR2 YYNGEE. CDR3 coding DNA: TGTGCCAGCAACCCGGGACTAGCGGGAGGCACAGATACGCAGTATTTT. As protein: CASNPGLAGGTDTQYF.

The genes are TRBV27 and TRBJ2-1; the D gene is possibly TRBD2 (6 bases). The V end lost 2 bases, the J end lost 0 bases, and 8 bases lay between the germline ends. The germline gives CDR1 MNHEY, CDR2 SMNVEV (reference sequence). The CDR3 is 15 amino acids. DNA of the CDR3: TGTGCCAGCAGTTTACGGGGGAGCTCCTACAATGAGCAGTTCTTC. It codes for CASSLRGSSYNEQFF.

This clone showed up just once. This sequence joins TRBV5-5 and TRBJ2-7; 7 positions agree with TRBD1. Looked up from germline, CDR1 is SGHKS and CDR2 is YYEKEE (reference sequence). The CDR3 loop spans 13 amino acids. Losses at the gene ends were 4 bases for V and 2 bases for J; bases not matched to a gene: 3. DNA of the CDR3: TGTGCCAGCAGCCCCGGGACAGCCTACGAGCAGTACTTC. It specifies CASSPGTAYEQYF.

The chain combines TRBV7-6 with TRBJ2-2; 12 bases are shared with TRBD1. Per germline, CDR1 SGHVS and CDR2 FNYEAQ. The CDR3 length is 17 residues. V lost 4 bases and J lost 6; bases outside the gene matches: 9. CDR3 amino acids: CASSSGQGAKGAGELFF. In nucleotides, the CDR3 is TGTGCCAGCAGCTCGGGACAGGGGGCGAAGGGGGCCGGGGAGCTGTTTTTT.

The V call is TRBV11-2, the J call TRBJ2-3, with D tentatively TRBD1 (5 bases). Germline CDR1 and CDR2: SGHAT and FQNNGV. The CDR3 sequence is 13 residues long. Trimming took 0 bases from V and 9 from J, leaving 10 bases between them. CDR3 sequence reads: CASSLDQGPTQYF. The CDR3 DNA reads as TGTGCCAGCAGCTTAGACCAGGGTCCCACGCAGTATTTT. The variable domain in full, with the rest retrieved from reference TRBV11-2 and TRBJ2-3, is EAGVAQSPRYKIIEKRQSVAFWCNPISGHATLYWYQQILGQGPKLLIQFQNNGVVDDSQLPKDRFSAERLKGVDSTLKIQPAKLEDSAVYLCASSLDQGPTQYFGPGTRLTVL.

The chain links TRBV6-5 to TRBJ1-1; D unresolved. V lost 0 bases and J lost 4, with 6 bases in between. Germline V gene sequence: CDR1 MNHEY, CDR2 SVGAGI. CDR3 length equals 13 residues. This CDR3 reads CASSYSEGTEAFF. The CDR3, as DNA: TGTGCCAGCAGTTACTCGGAGGGCACTGAAGCTTTCTTT.

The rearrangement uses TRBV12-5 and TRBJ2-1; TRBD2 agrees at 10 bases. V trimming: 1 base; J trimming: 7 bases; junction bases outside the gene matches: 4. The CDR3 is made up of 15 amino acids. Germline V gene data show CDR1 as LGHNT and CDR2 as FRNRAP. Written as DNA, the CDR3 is TGTGCTAGTGGTTTGGGTTCTAGCGGGGGTAATGAGCAGTTCTTC. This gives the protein CASGLGSSGGNEQFF.

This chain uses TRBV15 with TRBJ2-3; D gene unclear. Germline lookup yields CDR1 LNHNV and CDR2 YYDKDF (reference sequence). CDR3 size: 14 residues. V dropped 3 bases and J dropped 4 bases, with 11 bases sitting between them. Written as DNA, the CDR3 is TGTGCCACCAGCAGCATAGTATCCTCAGATACGCAGTATTTT. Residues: CATSSIVSSDTQYF.

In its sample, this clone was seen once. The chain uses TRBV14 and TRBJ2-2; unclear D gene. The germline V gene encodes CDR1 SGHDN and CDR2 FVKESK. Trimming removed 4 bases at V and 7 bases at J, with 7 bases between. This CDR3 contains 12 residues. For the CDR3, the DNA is TGTGCCAGCAGCCCCTATGACGGGGAGCTGTTTTTT. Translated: CASSPYDGELFF.

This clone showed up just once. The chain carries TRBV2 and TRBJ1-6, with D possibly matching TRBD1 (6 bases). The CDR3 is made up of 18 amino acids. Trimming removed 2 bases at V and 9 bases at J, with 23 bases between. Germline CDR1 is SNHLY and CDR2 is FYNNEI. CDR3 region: CASSERGMRGGWSSPLHF. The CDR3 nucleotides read TGTGCCAGCAGTGAAAGGGGGATGAGGGGGGGGTGGAGTTCACCCCTCCACTTT. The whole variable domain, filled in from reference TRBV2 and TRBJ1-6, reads EPEVTQTPSHQVTQMGQEVILRCVPISNHLYFYWYRQILGQKVEFLVSFYNNEISEKSEIFDDQFSVERPDGSNFTLKIRSTKLEDSAMYFCASSERGMRGGWSSPLHFGNGTRLTVT.

The CDR3: CASSPSTGNTGELFF. CDR3 sequence (DNA): TGTGCCAGCTCACCGTCGACAGGGAACACCGGGGAGCTGTTTTTT. The chain combines TRBV18 with TRBJ2-2; possibly TRBD1 for D (6 bases). Trimming cost V 3 bases and J 1 base, with 9 bases left between them. The CDR3 sequence is 15 residues long. The germline gives CDR1 KGHSH, CDR2 LQKENI.

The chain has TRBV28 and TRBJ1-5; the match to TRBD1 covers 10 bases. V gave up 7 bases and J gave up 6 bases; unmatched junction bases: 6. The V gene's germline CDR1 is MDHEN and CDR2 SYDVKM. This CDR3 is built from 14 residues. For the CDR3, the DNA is TGTGCCAGCAAGACAGGGGGCTTGGGTCAGCCCCAGCATTTT. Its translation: CASKTGGLGQPQHF.

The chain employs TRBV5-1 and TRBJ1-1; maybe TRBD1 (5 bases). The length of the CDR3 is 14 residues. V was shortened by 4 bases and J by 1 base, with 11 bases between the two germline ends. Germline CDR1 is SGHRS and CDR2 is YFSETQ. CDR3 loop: CASSIDSSNTEAFF. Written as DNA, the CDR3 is TGCGCCAGCAGCATCGACAGTTCGAACACTGAAGCTTTCTTT.

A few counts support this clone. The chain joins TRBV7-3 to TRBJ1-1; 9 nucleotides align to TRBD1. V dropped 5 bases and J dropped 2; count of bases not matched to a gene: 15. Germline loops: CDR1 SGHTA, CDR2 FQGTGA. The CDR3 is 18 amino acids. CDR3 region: CASSRSPLQGATNTEAFF. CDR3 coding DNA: TGTGCCAGCAGCCGAAGTCCCCTACAGGGGGCCACAAACACTGAAGCTTTCTTT.

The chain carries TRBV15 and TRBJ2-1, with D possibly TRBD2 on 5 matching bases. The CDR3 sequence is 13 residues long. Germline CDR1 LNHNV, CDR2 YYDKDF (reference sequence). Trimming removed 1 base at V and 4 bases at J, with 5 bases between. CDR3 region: CATSRGGYNEQFF. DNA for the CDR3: TGTGCCACCAGCAGAGGAGGGTACAATGAGCAGTTCTTC. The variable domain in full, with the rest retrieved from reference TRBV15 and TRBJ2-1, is DAMVIQNPRYQVTQFGKPVTLSCSQTLNHNVMYWYQQKSSQAPKLLFHYYDKDFNNEADTPDNFQSRRPNTSFCFLDIRSPGLGDTAMYLCATSRGGYNEQFFGPGTRLTVL.

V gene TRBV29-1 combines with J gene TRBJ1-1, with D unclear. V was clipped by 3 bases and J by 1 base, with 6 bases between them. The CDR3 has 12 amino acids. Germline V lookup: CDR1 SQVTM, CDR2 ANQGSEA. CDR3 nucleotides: TGCAGCGTTGATTCAGGGAACACTGAAGCTTTCTTT. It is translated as CSVDSGNTEAFF.